The present T cell receptor (beta chain) was sequenced within a study of blood T cells in healthy people across ages. CDR3 size: 14 residues. V gave up 11 bases and J gave up 2 bases, with 15 bases separating them. In germline, CDR1 is SEHNR, CDR2 FQNEAQ (reference sequence). Combining a sample-barcoded 5' primer with a J-beta primer mix, a second PCR ran for roughly 7 to 12 cycles. TCRdb redid the calling of the 5' RACE reads with MiXCR, one entry per CDR3 protein. The sample holds some 1,000,000 distinct CDR3 sequences, around 25% seen once. The sample also formed part of further work on T cells of mothers and their children.

Sequences were obtained from blood. The chain carries TRBV7-9 and TRBJ1-4; D gene ambiguous. This TCR was sampled from a girl aged 2-10 years in good health. The CDR3 region has the DNA TGTGCCTCCGGGCCGCCATTCACTAATGAAAAACTGTTTTTT. Translation: CASGPPFTNEKLFF.